This entry describes one T cell receptor beta chain. Its target is not known. This entry is derived from a study of cytomegalovirus exposure and HLA in healthy donors. Background on the study: Ancestry clustering placed about 86% of about 400 genotyped donors in the Caucasian-associated cluster.

PCR primers comprised 60 Vbeta and 13 Jbeta primers. TCRdb keeps only in-frame clones here, not all; method: immunoSEQ multiplex PCR. The sample carries 89,000 or so clones, approximately 84% recorded once. Study results and caveats: Segments of the TCR beta V type were, in most cases, productive about 87% or about 30% of the time in an earlier analysis. The authors considered a cluster of highly shared sequence variants likely to be a sequencing artifact. V- and J-gene trimming of TCR beta was linked (in a later analysis) to a missense DCLRE1C variant.

Specimen: PBMCs. This sequence was found in a woman between 18 and 29 years old in good health and CMV-seropositive.

For the CDR3, the DNA is TGTGCCAGCAGCTTTCAGGGAGGGGGTAACTATGGCTACACCTTC. Its translation: CASSFQGGGNYGYTF. The chain couples TRBV5-8 to TRBJ1-2, with D possibly matching TRBD1 (6 bases). From germline, CDR1 is SGHTS and CDR2 YDEGEE. There are 15 residues in the CDR3. Trimming removed 2 bases at V and 1 base at J, with 12 bases between.